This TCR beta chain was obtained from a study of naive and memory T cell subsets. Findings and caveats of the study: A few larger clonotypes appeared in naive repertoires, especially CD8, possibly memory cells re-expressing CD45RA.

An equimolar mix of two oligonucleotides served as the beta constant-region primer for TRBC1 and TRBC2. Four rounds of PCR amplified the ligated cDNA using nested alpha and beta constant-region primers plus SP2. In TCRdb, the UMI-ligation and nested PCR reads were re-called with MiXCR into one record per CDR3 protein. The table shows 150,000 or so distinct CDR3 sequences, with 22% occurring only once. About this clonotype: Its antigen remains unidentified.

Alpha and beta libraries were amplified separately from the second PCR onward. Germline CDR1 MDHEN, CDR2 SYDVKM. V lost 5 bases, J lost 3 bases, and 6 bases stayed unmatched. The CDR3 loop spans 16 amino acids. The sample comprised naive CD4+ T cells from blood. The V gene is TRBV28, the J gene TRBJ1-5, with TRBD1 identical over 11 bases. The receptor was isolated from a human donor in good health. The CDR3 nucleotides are TGTGCCAGCAGTCCTGAGGGACAGGGGGACAATCAGCCCCAGCATTTT. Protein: CASSPEGQGDNQPQHF. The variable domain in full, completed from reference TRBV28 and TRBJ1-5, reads DVKVTQSSRYLVKRTGEKVFLECVQDMDHENMFWYRQDPGLGLRLIYFSYDVKMKEKGDIPEGYSVSREKKERFSLILESASTNQTSMYLCASSPEGQGDNQPQHFGDGTRLSIL.